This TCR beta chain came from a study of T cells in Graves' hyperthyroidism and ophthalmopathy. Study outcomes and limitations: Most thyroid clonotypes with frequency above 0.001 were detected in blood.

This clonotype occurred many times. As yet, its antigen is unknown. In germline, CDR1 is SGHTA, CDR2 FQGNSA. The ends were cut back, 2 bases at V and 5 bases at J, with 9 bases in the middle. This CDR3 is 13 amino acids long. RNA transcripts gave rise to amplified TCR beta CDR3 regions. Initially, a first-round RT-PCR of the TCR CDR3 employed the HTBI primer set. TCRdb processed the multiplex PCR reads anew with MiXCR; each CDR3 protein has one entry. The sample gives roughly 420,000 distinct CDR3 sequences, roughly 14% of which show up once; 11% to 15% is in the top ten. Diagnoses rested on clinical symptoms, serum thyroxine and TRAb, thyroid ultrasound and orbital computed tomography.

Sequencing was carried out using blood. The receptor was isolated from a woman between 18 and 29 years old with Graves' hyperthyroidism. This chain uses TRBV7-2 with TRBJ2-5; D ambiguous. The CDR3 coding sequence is TGTGCCAGCAGCTTAAACAAATGGGAGACCCAGTACTTC. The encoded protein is CASSLNKWETQYF.